This TCR beta chain comes out of a study of CD8 T cells in ankylosing spondylitis. General study findings and limits: Ankylosing spondylitis blood appeared to carry a characteristic TCR beta motif of fewer than 10 highly homologous variants.

TCRdb called the 5' RACE reads again in MiXCR, with one record for every CDR3 protein. The sample yields 700,000 to 1,000,000 distinct CDR3 sequences, about an eighth seen once. In the case of this clonotype: The antigen is unknown.

Trimming removed 0 bases at V and 6 bases at J, with 12 bases between. The germline CDR1 and CDR2 sequences are SGHKS and YYEKEE (reference sequence). CDR3 length: 15 amino acids. The rearrangement joins TRBV5-5 to TRBJ1-4; unclear D gene. The sequencing sample was made of blood, either unsorted or a sorted T cell fraction (not recorded which). The clonotype comes from a male donor with ankylosing spondylitis. The CDR3: CASSLDGSKDEKLFF. The CDR3 DNA reads TGTGCCAGCAGCTTGGACGGAAGTAAGGATGAAAAACTGTTTTTT.